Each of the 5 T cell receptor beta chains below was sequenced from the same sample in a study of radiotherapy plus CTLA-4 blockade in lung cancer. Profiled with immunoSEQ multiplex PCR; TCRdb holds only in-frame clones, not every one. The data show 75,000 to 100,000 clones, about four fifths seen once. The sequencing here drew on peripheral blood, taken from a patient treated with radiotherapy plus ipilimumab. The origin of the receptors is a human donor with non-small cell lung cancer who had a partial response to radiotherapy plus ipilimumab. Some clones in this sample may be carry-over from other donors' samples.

The DNA of the CDR3 is TGTGCCAGCAGCTTACCGGGACAGACCTCTGGGGCCAACGTCCTGACTTTC. Translation: CASSLPGQTSGANVLTF. The V call is TRBV7-3, the J call TRBJ2-6, with 7 bases aligning to TRBD1. In germline, CDR1 is SGHTA, CDR2 FQGTGA. This CDR3 contains 17 residues. The trim removed 2 bases at V and 0 bases at J, leaving 4 bases unmatched.

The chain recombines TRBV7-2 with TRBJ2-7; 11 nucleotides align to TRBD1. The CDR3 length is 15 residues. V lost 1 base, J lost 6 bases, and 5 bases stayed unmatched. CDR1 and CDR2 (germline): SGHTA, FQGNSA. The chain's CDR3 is CASSLVGQGASEQYF. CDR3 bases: TGTGCCAGCAGCTTAGTAGGACAGGGGGCATCCGAGCAGTACTTC.

DNA of the CDR3: TGTGCCAGCAGCCAAGAAGTAGCGGGGGGTGGGACCCAGTACTTC. Its protein product is CASSQEVAGGGTQYF. The rearrangement joins TRBV4-2 to TRBJ2-5, with 10 bases lining up with TRBD2. Germline-derived CDR1 and CDR2 are LGHNA and YNFKEQ. The V segment lost 0 bases and the J segment 7 bases; nucleotides outside the gene matches: 5. The CDR3 contains 15 residues.

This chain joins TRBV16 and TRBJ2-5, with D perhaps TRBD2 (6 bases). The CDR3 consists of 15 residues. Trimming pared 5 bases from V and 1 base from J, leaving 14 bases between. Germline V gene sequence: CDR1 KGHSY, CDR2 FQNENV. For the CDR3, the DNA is TGTGCCAGCAGCGTCGGCGGGGCTGTCCAAGAGACCCAGTACTTC. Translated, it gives CASSVGGAVQETQYF.

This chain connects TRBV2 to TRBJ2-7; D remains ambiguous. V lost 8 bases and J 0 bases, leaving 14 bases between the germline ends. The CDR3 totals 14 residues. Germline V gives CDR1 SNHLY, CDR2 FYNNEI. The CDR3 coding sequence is TGTGCCAGCCTCCAGGCAGTGTTCTCCTACGAGCAGTACTTC. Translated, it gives CASLQAVFSYEQYF.